This paragraph covers one T cell receptor (beta chain) sequence. Those enrolled, adults aged roughly 18 to 89 years, came from fewer than 25 US areas. Germline lookup yields CDR1 SNHLY and CDR2 FYNNEI. The CDR3 covers 11 residues. The V and J ends lost 3 bases and 4 bases respectively, with 3 bases between them. This sample stems from a study of blood T cell repertoires in COVID-19. Authors' processing steps: By means of reference gene primer amplification, nucleated cell counts were estimated. Measured with immunoSEQ multiplex PCR; TCRdb has only the in-frame clones, and not every one. V and J calls plus clone size are reproduced from that table; the DNA served to infer D and trimming. This sample yields 200,000 to 250,000 clones, of which about 91% are seen a single time; under 15% belongs to the top ten.

The chain combines TRBV2 with TRBJ1-2; no reliable D call. Sequencing was performed on PBMCs or T cells enriched from blood (not recorded which). The clonotype originates from a woman aged 45-65 years with acute COVID-19. The CDR3 sequence: CASSDVYGYTF. CDR3 sequence (DNA): TGTGCCAGCAGTGACGTCTATGGCTACACCTTC.